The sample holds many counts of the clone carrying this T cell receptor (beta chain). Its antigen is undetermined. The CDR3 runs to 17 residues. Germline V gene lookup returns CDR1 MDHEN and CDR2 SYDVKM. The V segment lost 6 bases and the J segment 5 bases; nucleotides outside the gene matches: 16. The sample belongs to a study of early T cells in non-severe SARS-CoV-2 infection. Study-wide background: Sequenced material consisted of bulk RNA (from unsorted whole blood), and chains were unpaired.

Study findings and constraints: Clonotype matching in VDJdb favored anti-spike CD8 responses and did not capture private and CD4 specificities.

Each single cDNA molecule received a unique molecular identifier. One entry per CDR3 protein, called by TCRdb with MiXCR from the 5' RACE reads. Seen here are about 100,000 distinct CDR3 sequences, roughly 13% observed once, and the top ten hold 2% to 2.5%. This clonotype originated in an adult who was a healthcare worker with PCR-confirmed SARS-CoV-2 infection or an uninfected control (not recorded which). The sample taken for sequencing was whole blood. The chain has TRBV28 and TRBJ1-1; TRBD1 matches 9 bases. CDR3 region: CASRPTGTGFMRTEAFF. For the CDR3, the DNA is TGTGCCAGCAGGCCGACCGGGACAGGGTTCATGAGGACTGAAGCTTTCTTT. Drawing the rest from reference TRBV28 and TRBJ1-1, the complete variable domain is DVKVTQSSRYLVKRTGEKVFLECVQDMDHENMFWYRQDPGLGLRLIYFSYDVKMKEKGDIPEGYSVSREKKERFSLILESASTNQTSMYLCASRPTGTGFMRTEAFFGQGTRLTVV.